The 11 T cell receptor beta chains below all came from one sample that was sequenced in a study of CD8+ T cells in alopecia areata. Treatment noted: oral pan-JAK inhibitor, 5-10 mg twice daily. RNA, once extracted, was reverse transcribed into cDNA for use as the sequencing template. This table comes from immunoSEQ multiplex PCR, and its TCRdb copy is limited to in-frame clones, with some not included. The sample holds approximately 150,000 clones, more than 85% seen once. The material sequenced was CD8+ T cells sorted from blood, taken at week 4, from a patient treated with tofacitinib. The receptors stem from a human donor with alopecia areata.

The chain joins TRBV7-8 to TRBJ2-7, with D maybe TRBD1 (6 bases). This CDR3 is built from 14 residues. V dropped 4 bases and J dropped 2 bases, with 12 bases sitting between them. Germline assignment: CDR1 SGHVS and CDR2 FQNEAQ. This CDR3 reads CASSSRDNTYEQYF. DNA for the CDR3: TGTGCCAGCAGCTCCCGGGACAATACCTACGAGCAGTACTTC.

V usage is TRBV27 and J usage is TRBJ2-3; D uncertain. V shed 5 bases and J shed 0 bases, with 9 bases lying between them. Germline lookup yields CDR1 MNHEY and CDR2 SMNVEV (reference sequence). The CDR3 sequence is 14 residues long. For the CDR3, the DNA is TGTGCCAGCAGTGCCCTCCCTAGCACAGATACGCAGTATTTT. Amino acids: CASSALPSTDTQYF.

The genes are TRBV27 and TRBJ2-7, with TRBD1 matching 7 bases. The trim removed 3 bases at V and 6 bases at J, leaving 5 bases unmatched. The germline V gene has CDR1 MNHEY and CDR2 SMNVEV (reference sequence). CDR3 length equals 13 residues. The CDR3 DNA sequence: TGTGCCAGCAGTTTCGACAGGGCGGGCGAGCAGTACTTC. Translated, it gives CASSFDRAGEQYF.

The chain has TRBV4-1 and TRBJ2-1, with TRBD2 matching over 13 bases. Germline CDR1 and CDR2: MGHRA and YSYEKL. Germline trimming cut 4 bases from V and 9 bases from J; bases unmatched to any gene: 6. The CDR3 sequence is 15 residues long. CDR3 sequence (DNA): TGCGCCAGCAGCCCCGGACTAGCGGGAGTCGGTGAGCAGTTCTTC. Translation: CASSPGLAGVGEQFF.

The V and J genes are TRBV18 and TRBJ2-2; TRBD1 or TRBD2 may be the D gene (5 bases each). V was cut by 6 bases and J by 4 bases, with 18 bases left in between. The CDR3 covers 16 residues. Germline V gene data show CDR1 as KGHSH and CDR2 as LQKENI. The CDR3 region is CASSWDVTFSTGELFF. The CDR3 DNA follows: TGTGCCAGCTCTTGGGACGTGACCTTTAGCACCGGGGAGCTGTTTTTT.

V is TRBV11-2 and J is TRBJ2-1, with 11 bases matching TRBD2. CDR3 length: 16 amino acids. Trimming cost V 1 base and J 8 bases; bases outside gene matches: 7. CDR1 and CDR2 from the germline V gene are SGHAT and FQNNGV. Written as DNA, the CDR3 is TGTGCCAGCAGCTTAGTAACTAGCGGGAGTGTATATGAGCAGTTCTTC. It encodes CASSLVTSGSVYEQFF.

The rearrangement joins TRBV19 to TRBJ2-3, with no clear D. The CDR3 length is 14 residues. With 10 bases removed from V and 1 base from J, the gap between germline ends came to 15 bases. From germline, CDR1 is LNHDA and CDR2 SQIVND (reference sequence). DNA for the CDR3: TGTGCCACCCCCCGCCGACGGGGCACAGATACGCAGTATTTT. This translates into CATPRRRGTDTQYF.

The genes are TRBV11-2 and TRBJ2-7, with D perhaps TRBD1 or TRBD2 (5 bases each). This CDR3 contains 15 residues. CDR1 is SGHAT and CDR2 is FQNNGV in the germline V gene. Trimming shortened V by 1 base and J by 7 bases, and 17 bases separated the two germline ends. The CDR3 loop reads CASSLGGIGSGEQYF. CDR3 sequence (DNA): TGTGCCAGCAGCTTAGGAGGGATAGGGTCAGGGGAGCAGTACTTC.

This sequence joins TRBV28 and TRBJ2-1, with 13 positions matching TRBD2. CDR3 length: 21 amino acids. Per germline, CDR1 MDHEN and CDR2 SYDVKM. With 4 bases clipped from V and 9 bases from J, the junction kept 24 bases outside the gene matches. The CDR3 here is CASSSARTAGTSGTLLGEQFF. The DNA for the CDR3 is TGTGCCAGCAGTTCTGCCCGGACAGCCGGGACTAGCGGGACCTTGCTGGGTGAGCAGTTCTTC.

The chain carries TRBV27 and TRBJ2-5; 9 positions agree with TRBD1. CDR3 length equals 16 residues. Germline V gives CDR1 MNHEY, CDR2 SMNVEV (reference sequence). After removal of 5 bases from V and 6 bases from J, the junction contained 13 bases not matched to a gene. The CDR3 DNA reads as TGTGCCAGCAGTCACCCCTGGGACAGGGACAGAAAGACCCAGTACTTC. It yields the protein CASSHPWDRDRKTQYF.

The chain joins TRBV5-4 to TRBJ2-3; D possibly uses TRBD1 or TRBD2 (6 bases each). Trimming left V 6 bases short and J 0 bases short, with 17 bases between. The V gene's germline CDR1 is SGHNT and CDR2 YYREEE (reference sequence). This CDR3 has 16 residues. The CDR3 nucleotides read TGTGCCAGCACTCTTGGAGGGGGGACTAGCACAGATACGCAGTATTTT. Translation: CASTLGGGTSTDTQYF.